The clone carrying this T cell receptor beta chain was seen a handful of times. The CDR3 has 19 amino acids. CDR1 and CDR2 from the germline V gene are SNHLY and FYNNEI. V lost 1 base, J lost 2 bases, and 10 bases stayed unmatched. Via MiXCR, TCRdb re-called the 5' RACE reads, giving one row per CDR3 protein. The sample lists almost 250,000 distinct CDR3 sequences, approximately 15% occurring once. These data originate in a study of T-cell memory formation after mild COVID-19. The TCR was taken from an adult woman who had mild COVID-19 (a few samples of this study predate the infection). Cell type and time point are not known. The source material was PBMCs or a T cell subset sorted from them (not recorded which). The V and J genes are TRBV2 and TRBJ2-1; 11 bases map to TRBD2. CDR3 in amino acids: CASSEVVAGGPGTYNEQFF. DNA of the CDR3: TGTGCCAGCAGTGAAGTGGTAGCGGGAGGGCCGGGGACCTACAATGAGCAGTTCTTC.